This TCR beta chain was found in a study of blood T cells in healthy people across ages. This clonotype has just a few counts. The antigen is not known. Sample-barcoded 5' priming and a J-beta primer mix drove a second PCR of about 7 to 12 cycles. Each cDNA molecule, via a template-switch adaptor with 12 random nucleotides, was tagged. TCRdb reprocessed the 5' RACE reads with MiXCR, giving one entry per CDR3 protein. The sample shows hundreds of thousands of distinct CDR3 sequences, 55% to 70% of them seen only once. The V segment lost 7 bases and the J segment 9 bases; nucleotides outside the gene matches: 21. CDR3 size: 18 residues. Germline V CDR1 and CDR2: MNHNS, SASEGT. Notes on the study in general: Roughly linear age-related decline in beta diversity appeared, significant by age approximately 41.

This clonotype was obtained from a man aged 25-45 years in good health. The chain carries TRBV6-1 and TRBJ2-1; 10 bases are shared with TRBD2. Sequencing used blood. DNA for the CDR3: TGTGCCAGCACCATCGATAACCCCCTAGCGGGGGCAAACGGTGAGCAGTTCTTC. It encodes CASTIDNPLAGANGEQFF.